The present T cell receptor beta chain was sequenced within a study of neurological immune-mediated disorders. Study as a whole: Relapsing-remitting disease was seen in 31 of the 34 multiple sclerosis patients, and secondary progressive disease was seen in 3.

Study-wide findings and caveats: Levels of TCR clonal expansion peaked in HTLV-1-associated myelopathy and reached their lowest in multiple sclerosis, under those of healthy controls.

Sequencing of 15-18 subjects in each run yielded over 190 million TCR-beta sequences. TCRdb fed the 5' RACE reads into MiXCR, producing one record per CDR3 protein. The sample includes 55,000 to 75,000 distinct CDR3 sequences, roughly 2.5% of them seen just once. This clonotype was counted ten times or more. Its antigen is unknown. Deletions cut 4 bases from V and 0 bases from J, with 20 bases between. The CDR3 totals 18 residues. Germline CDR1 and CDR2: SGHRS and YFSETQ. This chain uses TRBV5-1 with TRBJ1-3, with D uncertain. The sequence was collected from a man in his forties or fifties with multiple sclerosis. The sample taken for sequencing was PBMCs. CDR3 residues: CASSAGSTLPGSGNTIYF. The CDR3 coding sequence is TGCGCCAGCAGCGCCGGGTCCACCCTGCCCGGCTCTGGAAACACCATATATTTT.